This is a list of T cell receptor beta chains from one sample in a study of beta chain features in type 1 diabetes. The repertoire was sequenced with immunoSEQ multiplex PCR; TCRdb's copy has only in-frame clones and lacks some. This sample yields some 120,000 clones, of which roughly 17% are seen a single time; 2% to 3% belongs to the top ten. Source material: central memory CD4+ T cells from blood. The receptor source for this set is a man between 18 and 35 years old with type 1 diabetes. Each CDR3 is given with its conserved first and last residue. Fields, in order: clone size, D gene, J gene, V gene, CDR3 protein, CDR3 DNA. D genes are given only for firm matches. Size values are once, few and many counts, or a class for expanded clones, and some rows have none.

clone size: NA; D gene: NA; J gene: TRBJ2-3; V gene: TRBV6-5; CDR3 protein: CASGPSRTDTQYF; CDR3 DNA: TGTGCCAGCGGGCCGTCTAGGACAGATACGCAGTATTTT
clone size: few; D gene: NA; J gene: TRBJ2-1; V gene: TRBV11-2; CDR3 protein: CASSPIRGRNEQFF; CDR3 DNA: TGTGCCAGCAGCCCAATCAGGGGCCGCAATGAGCAGTTCTTC
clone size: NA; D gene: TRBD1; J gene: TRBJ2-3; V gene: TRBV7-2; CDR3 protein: CASSADRVSTDTQYF; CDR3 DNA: TGTGCCAGCAGCGCCGACAGGGTGAGCACAGATACGCAGTATTTT
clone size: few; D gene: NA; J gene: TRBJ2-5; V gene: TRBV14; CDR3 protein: CASSQGYAGGSGETQYF; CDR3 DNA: TGTGCCAGCAGCCAAGGATATGCTGGCGGAAGTGGTGAGACCCAGTACTTC
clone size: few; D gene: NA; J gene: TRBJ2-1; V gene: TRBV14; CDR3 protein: CASSPFRLSSYNEQFF; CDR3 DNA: TGTGCCAGCAGCCCCTTTCGCTTGAGCTCCTACAATGAGCAGTTCTTC
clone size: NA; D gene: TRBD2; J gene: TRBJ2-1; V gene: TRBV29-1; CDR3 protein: CSVDETSASSYNEQFF; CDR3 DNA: TGCAGCGTTGACGAAACTAGCGCGAGCTCCTACAATGAGCAGTTCTTC
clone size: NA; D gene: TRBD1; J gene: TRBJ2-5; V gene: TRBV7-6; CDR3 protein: CASSLGTGGARKTQYF; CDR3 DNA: TGTGCCAGCAGCTTAGGGACAGGGGGCGCGAGAAAGACCCAGTACTTC
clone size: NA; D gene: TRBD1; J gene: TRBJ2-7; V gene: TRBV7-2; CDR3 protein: CASSEDRGYEQYF; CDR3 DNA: TGTGCCAGCAGCGAGGACAGGGGTTACGAGCAGTACTTC
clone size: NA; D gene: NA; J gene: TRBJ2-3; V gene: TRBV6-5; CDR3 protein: CATGTRRYTDTQYF; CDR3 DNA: TGTGCCACCGGTACTAGGCGGTACACAGATACGCAGTATTTT
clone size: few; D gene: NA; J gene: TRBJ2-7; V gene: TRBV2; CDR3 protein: CASSIRVAYEQYF; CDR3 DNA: TGTGCCAGCAGTATCCGGGTCGCCTACGAGCAGTACTTC
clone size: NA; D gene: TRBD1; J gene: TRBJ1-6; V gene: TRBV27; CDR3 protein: CASSKTGGYSPLHF; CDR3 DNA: TGTGCCAGCAGTAAGACAGGGGGCTACTCACCCCTCCACTTT
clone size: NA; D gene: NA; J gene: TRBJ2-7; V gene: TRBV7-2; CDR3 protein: CASSPGRGLSYEQYF; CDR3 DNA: TGTGCCAGCAGCCCCGGTCGGGGTCTTTCCTACGAGCAGTACTTC
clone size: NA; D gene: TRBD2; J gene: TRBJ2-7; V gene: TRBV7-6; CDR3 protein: CASSLMTSSKYEQYF; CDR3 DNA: TGTGCCAGCAGCTTAATGACTAGCAGTAAGTACGAGCAGTACTTC
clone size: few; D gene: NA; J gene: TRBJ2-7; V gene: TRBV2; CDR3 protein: CASNDALLEQYF; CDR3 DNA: TGTGCCAGCAATGACGCCCTCCTCGAGCAGTACTTC
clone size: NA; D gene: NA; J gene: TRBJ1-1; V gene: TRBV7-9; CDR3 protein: CASSLYENTEAFF; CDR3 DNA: TGTGCCAGCAGCTTGTACGAGAACACTGAAGCTTTCTTT
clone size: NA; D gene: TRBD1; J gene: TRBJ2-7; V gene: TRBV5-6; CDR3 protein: CASSLADRPYEQYF; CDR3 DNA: TGTGCCAGCAGCCTGGCGGACAGGCCCTACGAGCAGTACTTC
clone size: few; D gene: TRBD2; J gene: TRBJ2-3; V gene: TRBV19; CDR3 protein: CASSITSGGEVRDTQYF; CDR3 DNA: TGTGCCAGTAGTATCACTAGCGGGGGTGAGGTACGAGATACGCAGTATTTT
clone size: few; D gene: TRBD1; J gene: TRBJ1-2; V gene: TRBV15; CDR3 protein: CATSPGTGRSYTF; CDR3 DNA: TGTGCCACCAGCCCTGGGACAGGGAGAAGCTACACCTTC
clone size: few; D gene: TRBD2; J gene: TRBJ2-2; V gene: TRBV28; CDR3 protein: CASSPGLAGNTGELFF; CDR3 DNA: TGTGCCAGCAGCCCCGGACTAGCGGGAAACACCGGGGAGCTGTTTTTT
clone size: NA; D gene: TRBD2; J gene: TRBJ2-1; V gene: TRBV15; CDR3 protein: CATSRDRTGGTTFYEQFF; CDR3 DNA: TGTGCCACCAGCAGAGATCGAACCGGGGGGACTACCTTCTATGAGCAGTTCTTC
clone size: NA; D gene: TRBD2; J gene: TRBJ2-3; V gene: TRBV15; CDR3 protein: CATSRKTSGTDTQYF; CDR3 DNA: TGTGCCACCAGCAGAAAGACTAGCGGCACAGATACGCAGTATTTT
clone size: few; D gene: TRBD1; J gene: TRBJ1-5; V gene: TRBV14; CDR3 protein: CASSQGQGTNQPQHF; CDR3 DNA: TGTGCCAGCAGCCAAGGACAGGGTACCAATCAGCCCCAGCATTTT
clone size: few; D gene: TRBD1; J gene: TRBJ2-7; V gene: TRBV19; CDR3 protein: CASSVHRGMTYEQYF; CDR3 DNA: TGTGCCAGTAGTGTCCACAGGGGGATGACCTACGAGCAGTACTTC
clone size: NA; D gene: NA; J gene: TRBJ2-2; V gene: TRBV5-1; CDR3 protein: CASSSQYTGELFF; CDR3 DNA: TGCGCCAGCAGCTCACAGTACACCGGGGAGCTGTTTTTT
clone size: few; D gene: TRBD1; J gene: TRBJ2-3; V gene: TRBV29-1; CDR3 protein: CSVDDRGLSTDTQYF; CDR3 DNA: TGCAGCGTTGATGACAGGGGGCTAAGCACAGATACGCAGTATTTT
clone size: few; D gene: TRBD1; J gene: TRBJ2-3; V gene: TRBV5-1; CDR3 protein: CASSSPGQGKFTDTQYF; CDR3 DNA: TGCGCCAGCAGCTCCCCGGGACAGGGAAAATTCACAGATACGCAGTATTTT
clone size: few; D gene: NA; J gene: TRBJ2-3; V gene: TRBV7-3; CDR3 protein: CASSLMGVTDTQYF; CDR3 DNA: TGTGCCAGCAGCTTAATGGGTGTCACAGATACGCAGTATTTT
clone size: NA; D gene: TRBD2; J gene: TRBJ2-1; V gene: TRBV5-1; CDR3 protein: CASSSSGGGFNEQFF; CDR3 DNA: TGCGCCAGCAGCTCAAGCGGCGGGGGATTCAATGAGCAGTTCTTC
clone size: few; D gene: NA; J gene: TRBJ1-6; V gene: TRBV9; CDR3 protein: CASSVDAGVGSPLHF; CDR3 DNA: TGTGCCAGCAGCGTAGATGCGGGGGTAGGTTCACCCCTCCACTTT
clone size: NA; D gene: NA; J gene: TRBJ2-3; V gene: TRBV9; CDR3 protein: CASSVGVIRTDTQYF; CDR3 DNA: TGTGCCAGCAGCGTAGGGGTAATTAGAACAGATACGCAGTATTTT
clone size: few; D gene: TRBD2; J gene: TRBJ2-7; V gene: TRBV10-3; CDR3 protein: CAISEGLAGGYEQYF; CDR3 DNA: TGTGCCATCAGTGAGGGACTAGCGGGAGGGTACGAGCAGTACTTC
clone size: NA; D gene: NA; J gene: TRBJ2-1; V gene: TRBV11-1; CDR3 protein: CASSFPRDTSRNEQFF; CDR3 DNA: TGTGCCAGCAGCTTCCCTCGGGACACCAGCCGGAATGAGCAGTTCTTC
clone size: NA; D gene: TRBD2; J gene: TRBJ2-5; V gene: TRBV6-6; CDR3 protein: CASRETSGFKETQYF; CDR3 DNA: TGTGCCAGCAGGGAGACTAGCGGCTTCAAAGAGACCCAGTACTTC
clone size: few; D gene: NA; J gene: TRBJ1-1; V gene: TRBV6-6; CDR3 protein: CASRATSRPEAFF; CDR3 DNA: TGTGCCAGCAGAGCTACCTCCAGACCTGAAGCTTTCTTT
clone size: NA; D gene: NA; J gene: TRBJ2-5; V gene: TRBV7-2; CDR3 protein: CASSLRRGEETQYF; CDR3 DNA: TGTGCCAGCAGCTTACGGCGCGGAGAAGAGACCCAGTACTTC
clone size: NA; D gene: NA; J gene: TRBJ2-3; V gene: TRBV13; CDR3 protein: CASSLGRRNTDTQYF; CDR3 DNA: TGTGCCAGCAGCTTAGGGCGGCGGAACACAGATACGCAGTATTTT
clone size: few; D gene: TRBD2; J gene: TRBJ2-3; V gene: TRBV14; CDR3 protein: CASSPLRGGSTDTQYF; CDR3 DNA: TGTGCCAGCAGCCCCCTCCGCGGCGGGAGTACAGATACGCAGTATTTT
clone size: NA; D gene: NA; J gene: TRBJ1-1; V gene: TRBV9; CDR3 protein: CASTSGGTTGHEAFF; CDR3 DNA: TGTGCCAGCACCTCGGGAGGGACAACAGGGCACGAAGCTTTCTTT
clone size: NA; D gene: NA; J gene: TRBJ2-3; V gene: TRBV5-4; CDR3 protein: CASSLELTGTDTQYF; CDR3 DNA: TGTGCCAGCAGCTTGGAATTGACAGGCACAGATACGCAGTATTTT